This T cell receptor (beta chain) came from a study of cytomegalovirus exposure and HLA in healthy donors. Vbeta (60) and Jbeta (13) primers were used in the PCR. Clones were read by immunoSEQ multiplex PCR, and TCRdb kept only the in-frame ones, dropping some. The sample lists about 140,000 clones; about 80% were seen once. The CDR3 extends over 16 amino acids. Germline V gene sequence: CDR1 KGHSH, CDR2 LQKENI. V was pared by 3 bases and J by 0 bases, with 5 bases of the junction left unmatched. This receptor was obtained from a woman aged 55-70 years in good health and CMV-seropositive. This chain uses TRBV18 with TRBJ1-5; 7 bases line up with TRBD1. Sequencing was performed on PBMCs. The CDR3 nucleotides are TGTGCCAGCTCACCCGCAGGGACAGATAGCAATCAGCCCCAGCATTTT. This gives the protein CASSPAGTDSNQPQHF.